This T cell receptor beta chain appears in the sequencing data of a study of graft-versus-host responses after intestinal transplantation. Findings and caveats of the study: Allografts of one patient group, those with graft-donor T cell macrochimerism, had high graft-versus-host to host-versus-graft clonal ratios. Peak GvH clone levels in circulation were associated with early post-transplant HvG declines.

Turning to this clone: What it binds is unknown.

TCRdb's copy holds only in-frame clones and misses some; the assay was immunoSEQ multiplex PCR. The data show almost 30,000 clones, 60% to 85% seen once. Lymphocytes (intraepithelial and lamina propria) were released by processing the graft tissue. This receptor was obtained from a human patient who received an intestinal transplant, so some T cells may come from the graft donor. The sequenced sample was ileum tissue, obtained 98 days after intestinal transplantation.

CDR3 loop: CASSGTLYNSPLHF. CDR3 nucleotides: TGTGCCAGCAGCGGGACTCTGTATAATTCACCCCTCCACTTT. The gene calls are TRBV9 and TRBJ1-6; D call uncertain. The germline V gene has CDR1 SGDLS and CDR2 YYNGEE. Trimming stripped 3 bases from V and 4 bases from J, with 8 bases between. The CDR3 sequence is 14 residues long. Full variable domain (rest looked up from reference TRBV9 and TRBJ1-6): DSGVTQTPKHLITATGQRVTLRCSPRSGDLSVYWYQQSLDQGLQFLIQYYNGEERAKGNILERFSAQQFPDLHSELNLSSLELGDSALYFCASSGTLYNSPLHFGNGTRLTVT.